This TCR beta chain was profiled in a study of T cells in localized non-small cell lung cancer. Findings and caveats of the study: As only one tumor region underwent sequencing, heterogeneity remains possible. Higher blood T cell density went with longer overall survival. Turning up in adjacent lung were a median roughly 62 of the top 100 tumor clones.

Regarding this clone: Its antigen remains unknown.

Measured with immunoSEQ multiplex PCR; TCRdb has only the in-frame clones, and not every one. The sample carries tens of thousands of clones, around four fifths recorded once. With 3 bases removed from V and 3 bases from J, the gap between germline ends came to 6 bases. This CDR3 is built from 13 residues. Germline loops: CDR1 MNHNS, CDR2 SASEGT. The material sequenced was peripheral blood, taken before any cancer treatment. This sequence originates from a male donor at least 60 years old with stage II squamous cell lung carcinoma. This chain uses TRBV6-1 with TRBJ1-5; D gene unclear. CDR3 bases: TGTGCCAGCAGTGAGTATATCAATCAGCCCCAGCATTTT. Translation: CASSEYINQPQHF.